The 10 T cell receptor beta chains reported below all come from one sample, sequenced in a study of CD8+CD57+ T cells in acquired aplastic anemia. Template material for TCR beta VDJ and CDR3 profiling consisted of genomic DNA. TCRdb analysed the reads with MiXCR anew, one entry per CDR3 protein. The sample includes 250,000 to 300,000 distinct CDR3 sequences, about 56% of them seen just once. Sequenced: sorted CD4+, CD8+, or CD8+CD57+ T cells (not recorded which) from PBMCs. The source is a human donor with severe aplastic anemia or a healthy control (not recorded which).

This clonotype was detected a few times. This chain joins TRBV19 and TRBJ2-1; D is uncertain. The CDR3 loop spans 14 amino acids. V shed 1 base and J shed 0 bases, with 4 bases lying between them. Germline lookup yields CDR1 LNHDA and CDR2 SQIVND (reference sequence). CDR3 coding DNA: TGTGCCAGTAGTATAGGGGGCTCCTACAATGAGCAGTTCTTC. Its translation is CASSIGGSYNEQFF.

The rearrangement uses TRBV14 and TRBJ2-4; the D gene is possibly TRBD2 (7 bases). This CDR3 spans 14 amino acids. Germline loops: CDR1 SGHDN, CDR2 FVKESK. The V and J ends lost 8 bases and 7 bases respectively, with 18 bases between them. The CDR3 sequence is CASARRGGQNIQYF. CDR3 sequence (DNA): TGTGCCAGCGCGAGGAGGGGGGGTCAGAACATTCAGTACTTC.

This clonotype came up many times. The CDR3 loop is CASSPQSGVQPQHF. In DNA, the CDR3 is TGTGCCAGCAGCCCCCAATCGGGGGTTCAGCCCCAGCATTTT. This chain uses TRBV7-9 with TRBJ1-5; TRBD1 might be the D (5 bases). V was clipped by 5 bases and J by 6 bases, with 14 bases between them. Germline lookup yields CDR1 SEHNR and CDR2 FQNEAQ (reference sequence). CDR3 length equals 14 residues. The variable domain in full, completed from reference TRBV7-9 and TRBJ1-5, reads DTGVSQNPRHKITKRGQNVTFRCDPISEHNRLYWYRQTLGQGPEFLTYFQNEAQLEKSRLLSDRFSAERPKGSFSTLEIQRTEQGDSAMYLCASSPQSGVQPQHFGDGTRLSIL.

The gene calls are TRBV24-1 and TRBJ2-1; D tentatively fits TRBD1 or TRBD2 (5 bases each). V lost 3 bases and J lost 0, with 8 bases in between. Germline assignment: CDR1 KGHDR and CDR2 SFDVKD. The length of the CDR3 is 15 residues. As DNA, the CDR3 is TGTGCCACCAGTGATGGAGGACACTCCTACAATGAGCAGTTCTTC. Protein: CATSDGGHSYNEQFF.

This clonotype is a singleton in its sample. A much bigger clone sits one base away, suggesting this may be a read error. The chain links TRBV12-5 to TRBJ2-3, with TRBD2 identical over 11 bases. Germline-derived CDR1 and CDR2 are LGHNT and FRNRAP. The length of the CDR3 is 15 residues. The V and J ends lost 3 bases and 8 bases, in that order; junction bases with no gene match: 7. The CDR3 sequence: CASGFGTSGMGTQYF. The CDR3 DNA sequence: TGTGCTAGTGGTTTCGGGACTAGCGGAATGGGTACGCAGTATTTT. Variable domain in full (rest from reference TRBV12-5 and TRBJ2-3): DARVTQTPRHKVTEMGQEVTMRCQPILGHNTVFWYRQTMMQGLELLAYFRNRAPLDDSGMPKDRFSAEMPDATLATLKIQPSEPRDSAVYFCASGFGTSGMGTQYFGPGTRLTVL.

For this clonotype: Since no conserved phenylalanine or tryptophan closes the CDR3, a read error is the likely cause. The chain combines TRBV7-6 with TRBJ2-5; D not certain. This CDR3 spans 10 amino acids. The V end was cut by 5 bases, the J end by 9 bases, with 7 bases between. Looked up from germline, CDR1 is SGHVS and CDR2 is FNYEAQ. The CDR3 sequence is CASSGVSQYL. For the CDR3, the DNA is TGTGCCAGCAGCGGGGTGTCCCAGTACCTC.

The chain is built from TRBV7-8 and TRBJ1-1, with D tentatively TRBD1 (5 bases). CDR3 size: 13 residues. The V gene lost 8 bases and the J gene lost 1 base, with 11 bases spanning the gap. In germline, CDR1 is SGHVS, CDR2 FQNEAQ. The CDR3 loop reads CASARQGNTEAFF. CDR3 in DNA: TGTGCCAGCGCCCGGCAGGGGAACACTGAAGCTTTCTTT.

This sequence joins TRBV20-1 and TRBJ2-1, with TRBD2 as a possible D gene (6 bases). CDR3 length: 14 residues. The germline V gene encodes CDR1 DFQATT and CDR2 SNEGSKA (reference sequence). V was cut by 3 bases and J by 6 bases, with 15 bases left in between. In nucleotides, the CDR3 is TGCAGTGCTAGGTTTACTAGCTCTGTCAATGAGCAGTTCTTC. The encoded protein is CSARFTSSVNEQFF.

The CDR3 sequence is CASSDEQGQLSSGANVLTFF. The DNA for the CDR3 is TGTGCCAGCAGTGACGAACAGGGCCAACTATCCTCTGGGGCCAACGTCCTGACTTTCTTT. The chain has TRBV2 and TRBJ1-1; D is possibly TRBD1 (6 bases). Between the trimmed V and J ends, which lost 3 bases and 12 bases, there was a span of 38 bases. The CDR3 consists of 20 residues. The germline CDR1 and CDR2 sequences are SNHLY and FYNNEI.

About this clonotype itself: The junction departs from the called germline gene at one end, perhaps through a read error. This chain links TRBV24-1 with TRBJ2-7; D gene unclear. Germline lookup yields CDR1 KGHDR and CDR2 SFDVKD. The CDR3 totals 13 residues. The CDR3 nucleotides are TGTGCCATCAGTGATAGGACCGGCTACGGGCAGTACTTC. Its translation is CAISDRTGYGQYF.